One sample yielded the 12 T cell receptor beta chains listed below, sequenced in a study of PD-1 blockade in classical Hodgkin lymphoma. This table comes from immunoSEQ multiplex PCR, and its TCRdb copy is limited to in-frame clones, with some not included. This table holds 30,000 or so clones, around nine tenths found once. All the patients suffered relapse after autologous stem cell transplantation, and brentuximab vedotin exposure differed. Out of thawed PBMCs, magnetic negative selection purified CD4+ T cells. The source was CD4+ T cells from blood, collected at baseline. Receptors were obtained from a human donor with classical Hodgkin lymphoma.

The table lists this clone with a count of one. V is TRBV5-1 and J is TRBJ2-5; TRBD2 matches 9 bases. The CDR3 contains 18 residues. CDR1 is SGHRS, CDR2 YFSETQ, per germline. The trim removed 1 base at V and 4 bases at J, leaving 14 bases unmatched. The CDR3 region is CASSLQTLLREGGETQYF. The DNA for the CDR3 is TGCGCCAGCAGCTTGCAAACACTCCTGCGGGAGGGGGGAGAGACCCAGTACTTC.

A single count supports this clone. The chain combines TRBV14 with TRBJ1-2; TRBD1 agrees at 7 bases. The CDR3 spans 14 residues. The germline V gene encodes CDR1 SGHDN and CDR2 FVKESK. The ends lost 4 bases at V and 5 bases at J; junction bases unmatched: 7. The CDR3 DNA is TGTGCCAGCAGCCCGACAGGGCTACATTATGGCTACACCTTC. Translating gives CASSPTGLHYGYTF.

The chain joins TRBV28 to TRBJ1-2; no clear D gene. CDR3 length equals 13 residues. The V and J ends lost 1 base and 8 bases respectively, with 11 bases between them. CDR1 is MDHEN, CDR2 SYDVKM, per germline. The CDR3 loop reads CASSLLRIKGYTF. CDR3 bases: TGTGCCAGCAGTTTATTACGTATTAAAGGCTACACCTTC.

V gene TRBV5-1 combines with J gene TRBJ2-2; D gene unclear. Germline V gene lookup returns CDR1 SGHRS and CDR2 YFSETQ. Trimming took 2 bases from V and 5 from J, leaving 13 bases between them. The CDR3 is made up of 15 amino acids. The CDR3 sequence is CASSFARSDTGELFF. For the CDR3, the DNA is TGCGCCAGCAGCTTTGCTAGATCCGATACCGGGGAGCTGTTTTTT.

The chain links TRBV5-4 to TRBJ2-2, with D perhaps matching TRBD1 (6 bases). The V and J ends lost 4 bases and 3 bases respectively, with 13 bases between them. Per the germline V gene, CDR1 is SGHNT and CDR2 is YYREEE (reference sequence). CDR3 length equals 15 residues. CDR3 amino acids: CASSRRTDHTGELFF. The DNA of the CDR3 is TGTGCCAGCAGCCGCCGGACAGATCACACCGGGGAGCTGTTTTTT. Full variable domain (remainder filled in from reference TRBV5-4 and TRBJ2-2): ETGVTQSPTHLIKTRGQQVTLRCSSQSGHNTVSWYQQALGQGPQFIFQYYREEENGRGNFPPRFSGLQFPNYSSELNVNALELDDSALYLCASSRRTDHTGELFFGEGSRLTVL.

The chain is built from TRBV6-4 and TRBJ1-1, with TRBD1 matching over 8 bases. V dropped 0 bases and J dropped 8; count of bases not matched to a gene: 5. This CDR3 comprises 14 residues. CDR1 and CDR2 from the germline V gene are MRHNA and SNTAGT. CDR3 loop: CASSDSRTGGEAFF. In nucleotides, the CDR3 is TGTGCCAGCAGTGACTCGCGTACAGGGGGAGAAGCTTTCTTT.

The chain has TRBV6-5 and TRBJ2-7, with 7 positions matching TRBD2. The V gene end was trimmed by 6 bases and the J gene end by 6 bases; junction bases not matched to a gene: 8. CDR3 length: 13 amino acids. Looked up from germline, CDR1 is MNHEY and CDR2 is SVGAGI. For the CDR3, the DNA is TGTGCCAGCAGCTATAGGACTAGTACCGAGCAGTACTTC. It codes for CASSYRTSTEQYF.

J is TRBJ2-7 and V is TRBV7-3; D might be TRBD2 (5 bases). Germline assignment: CDR1 SGHTA and CDR2 FQGTGA. V was shortened by 1 base and J by 6 bases, with 10 bases between the two germline ends. The CDR3 covers 13 residues. The CDR3 loop is CASSLNRGGEQYF. CDR3 DNA sequence: TGTGCCAGCAGCTTAAATCGCGGAGGCGAGCAGTACTTC.

This chain connects TRBV6-5 to TRBJ1-5; no firm D call. CDR3 length: 15 amino acids. From germline, CDR1 is MNHEY and CDR2 SVGAGI. V was cut by 5 bases and J by 4 bases, with 15 bases left in between. The CDR3 loop reads CASSNLGNGNQPQHF. CDR3 DNA: TGTGCCAGCAGTAACCTGGGGAACGGGAATCAGCCCCAGCATTTT.

This clone was observed once. CDR3 sequence (DNA): TGTGCCAGCAGTCCATGGGACAGTATAGGGGCAGATACGCAGTATTTT. It yields the protein CASSPWDSIGADTQYF. The chain is built from TRBV27 and TRBJ2-3; 7 bases fit TRBD1. There are 16 residues in the CDR3. Germline lookup yields CDR1 MNHEY and CDR2 SMNVEV (reference sequence). V shed 5 bases, J shed 4 bases, and the junction held 12 bases outside the gene matches.

This chain uses TRBV15 with TRBJ1-5; no firm D call. Per the germline V gene, CDR1 is LNHNV and CDR2 is YYDKDF (reference sequence). This CDR3 comprises 14 residues. Trimming removed 0 bases at V and 10 bases at J, with 13 bases between. The CDR3 coding sequence is TGTGCCACCAGCAGAGATAAAGGGTTACAACCCCAGCATTTT. Residues: CATSRDKGLQPQHF. The full variable domain, in which reference TRBV15 and TRBJ1-5 provide the parts outside the CDR3, is DAMVIQNPRYQVTQFGKPVTLSCSQTLNHNVMYWYQQKSSQAPKLLFHYYDKDFNNEADTPDNFQSRRPNTSFCFLDIRSPGLGDTAMYLCATSRDKGLQPQHFGDGTRLSIL.

The rearrangement uses TRBV11-3 and TRBJ2-7; TRBD2 is a possible D gene (6 bases). In germline, CDR1 is SGHNT, CDR2 YENEEA. The CDR3 has 13 amino acids. V was pared by 1 base and J by 6 bases, with 10 bases between. The CDR3 DNA reads TGTGCCAGCAGCTTAGCGGTGGAGGGCGAGCAGTACTTC. Translating it yields CASSLAVEGEQYF.